This T cell receptor beta chain was sequenced during a study of beta chain features in type 1 diabetes. Study summary: In all, more than 90,000,000 sorted cells from all samples were analyzed.

Expressed TCRB transcripts were sequenced, since all the RNA that had been isolated was reverse transcribed. The repertoire was sequenced with immunoSEQ multiplex PCR; TCRdb's copy has only in-frame clones and lacks some. The sample consists of 150,000 to 200,000 clones, around 63% of them appearing once. Points on this clone: Its antigen is as yet unknown.

Study results and limitations: Naive, central memory and Treg TCRB repertoires seemed to resemble each other more closely in patients than they did in healthy donors. All four CD4+ subsets from Type 1 diabetes patients carried moderately but significantly shorter TCRB CDR3s.

Donors underwent one heparinised blood draw, roughly 110 mL on average. Trimming cost V 6 bases and J 4 bases, with 16 bases left between them. The CDR3 is 14 amino acids. Germline-derived CDR1 and CDR2 are SQVTM and ANQGSEA. J is TRBJ1-3 and V is TRBV29-1; no reliable D call. The receptor was isolated from a man aged 30-40 years with type 1 diabetes. Sequences were obtained from naive CD4+ T cells from blood. CDR3 nucleotide sequence: TGCAGCGTCCAAGTTGACGGAGAGGGAAACACCATATATTTT. Translating it yields CSVQVDGEGNTIYF.